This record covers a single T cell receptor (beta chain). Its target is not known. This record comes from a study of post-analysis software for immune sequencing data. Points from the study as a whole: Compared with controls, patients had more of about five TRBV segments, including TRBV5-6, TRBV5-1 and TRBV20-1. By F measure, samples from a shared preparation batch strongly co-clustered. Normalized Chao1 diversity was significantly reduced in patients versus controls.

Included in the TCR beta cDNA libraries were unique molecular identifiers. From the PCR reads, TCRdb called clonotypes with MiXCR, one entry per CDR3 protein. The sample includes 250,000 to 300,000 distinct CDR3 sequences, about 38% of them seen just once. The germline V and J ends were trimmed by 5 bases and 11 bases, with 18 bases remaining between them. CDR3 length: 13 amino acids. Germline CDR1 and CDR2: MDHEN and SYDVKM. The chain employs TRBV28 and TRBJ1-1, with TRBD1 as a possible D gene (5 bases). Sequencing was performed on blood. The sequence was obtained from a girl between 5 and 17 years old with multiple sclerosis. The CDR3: CASSPGSGETAFF. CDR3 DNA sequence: TGTGCCAGCAGTCCCGGGTCGGGGGAGACGGCTTTCTTT.